The next 11 T cell receptor beta chains were all read from a single sample in a study of regulatory T cells in long-lasting Graves disease. In building TCR beta libraries, iRepertoire HTBI primers were used together with Arm-PCR of CDR3 regions. TCRdb reanalysed the multiplex PCR reads using MiXCR and keeps one entry per CDR3 protein. Seen here are some 560,000 distinct CDR3 sequences, roughly 15% observed once, and the top ten hold approximately 25%. Time point indicated: newly diagnosed GD, antithyroid drugs for less than 3 months. Scientists built the TCR library using RNA that was extracted from PBMCs. This sample also appeared in a second study, on T cells in Graves' hyperthyroidism and ophthalmopathy.

The sample was peripheral blood mononuclear cells (PBMCs), taken at new diagnosis, from a patient treated with antithyroid drugs. The source is a woman aged 35-65 years with Graves disease.

The chain joins TRBV29-1 to TRBJ2-2; TRBD1 or TRBD2 may be the D gene (6 bases each). V was clipped by 7 bases and J by 5 bases, with 14 bases between them. This CDR3 has 13 residues. Germline V gene lookup returns CDR1 SQVTM and CDR2 ANQGSEA. The CDR3 reads CSAPGGHTGELFF. Here the CDR3 DNA reads TGCAGCGCCCCTGGGGGGCATACCGGGGAGCTGTTTTTT.

This rearrangement joins TRBV28 to TRBJ1-4, with TRBD1 matching over 12 bases. J was trimmed by 2 bases and V by 4 bases; bases with no gene match: 8. CDR3 length: 18 amino acids. Germline V gene sequence: CDR1 MDHEN, CDR2 SYDVKM. The CDR3 region has the DNA TGTGCCAGCAGTTCACGGGACAGGGGGCCTGGGACTAATGAAAAACTGTTTTTT. It is translated as CASSSRDRGPGTNEKLFF.

This clonotype was seen many times. This CDR3 is CASSENRYYSNQPQHF. The CDR3 DNA is TGTGCCAGCAGTGAAAACAGGTACTATAGCAATCAGCCCCAGCATTTT. J is TRBJ1-5 and V is TRBV6-1, with TRBD1 as a possible D gene (5 bases). Germline CDR1 and CDR2: MNHNS and SASEGT. V lost 2 bases to trimming and J lost 0 bases, with 11 bases between them. The CDR3 consists of 16 residues.

A few counts support this clonotype. The chain is built from TRBV5-1 and TRBJ1-1; 7 bases line up with TRBD1. V gave up 4 bases and J gave up 0 bases; unmatched junction bases: 6. Germline CDR1 and CDR2: SGHRS and YFSETQ. This CDR3 is built from 15 residues. The DNA of the CDR3 is TGCGCCAGCAGCCCGGGACAGTACATGAACACTGAAGCTTTCTTT. Protein: CASSPGQYMNTEAFF.

This clonotype was seen many times. V gene TRBV7-8 combines with J gene TRBJ2-1; the D is unclear. The DNA end favors TRBJ2-5, so the J call may be wrong. CDR1 is SGHVS, CDR2 FQNEAQ, per germline. The CDR3 totals 15 residues. Here the CDR3 DNA reads TGTGCCAGCAGCGCCGGACGGATACAACAAGAGACCCAGTACTTC. This translates into CASSAGRIQQETQYF.

This clonotype was counted only a few times. The CDR3 DNA reads as TGCGCCAGCCGAAAGACAGGGGATGTAGGGCAGCCCCAGCATTTT. Its protein is CASRKTGDVGQPQHF. The V and J genes are TRBV5-1 and TRBJ1-5, with 8 bases matching TRBD1. CDR3 length: 15 amino acids. Trimming at V came to 7 bases and at J to 7 bases, leaving 13 bases not matched to a gene. Per the germline V gene, CDR1 is SGHRS and CDR2 is YFSETQ.

This rearrangement joins TRBV12-3 or TRBV12-4 to TRBJ2-3; 8 bases are shared with TRBD1. The CDR3 is 15 amino acids. V dropped 4 bases and J dropped 3; count of bases not matched to a gene: 6. CDR3 sequence (DNA): TGTGCCAGCAGTTCACAGGGGGATAATACAGATACGCAGTATTTT. Protein: CASSSQGDNTDTQYF.

This clonotype was seen at least ten times. J is TRBJ2-1 and V is TRBV28; no clear D. CDR1 and CDR2 from the germline V gene are MDHEN and SYDVKM. Trimming shortened V by 6 bases and J by 0 bases, and 12 bases separated the two germline ends. This CDR3 is 15 amino acids long. The CDR3 region has the DNA TGTGCCAGCAGCCGCCGCGTGGTCTCCTACAATGAGCAGTTCTTC. Protein sequence: CASSRRVVSYNEQFF.

V usage is TRBV5-8 and J usage is TRBJ1-6; a possible D gene is TRBD1 (6 bases). Trimming removed 3 bases from V and 10 bases from J, with 17 bases in between. Germline lookup yields CDR1 SGHTS and CDR2 YDEGEE. The CDR3 loop spans 15 amino acids. The CDR3 here is CASSYTGYEWSPLHF. In DNA, the CDR3 is TGTGCCAGCAGCTATACAGGGTATGAATGGTCACCCCTCCACTTT.

This clonotype has a count of ten or more. At one boundary the junction diverges from the germline segment, which might be a read error. The rearrangement links TRBV5-1 to TRBJ2-7; 9 nucleotides line up with TRBD1. The CDR3 length is 14 residues. Germline V gene lookup returns CDR1 SGHRS and CDR2 YFSETQ. The DNA of the CDR3 is TGTGCCAGCAGCGCGGGACAGGGCACCTACGAGCAGTACTTC. As protein: CASSAGQGTYEQYF. The variable domain in full, completed from reference TRBV5-1 and TRBJ2-7, reads KAGVTQTPRYLIKTRGQQVTLSCSPISGHRSVSWYQQTPGQGLQFLFEYFSETQRNKGNFPGRFSGRQFSNSRSEMNVSTLELGDSALYLCASSAGQGTYEQYFGPGTRLTVT.

This clonotype was counted a few times. The genes are TRBV5-1 and TRBJ2-5; 9 bases are a match to TRBD1. CDR3 length: 16 residues. CDR1 and CDR2 from the germline V gene are SGHRS and YFSETQ. V was pared by 3 bases and J by 0 bases, with 6 bases of the junction left unmatched. CDR3: CASSSGTGNHQETQYF. CDR3 DNA sequence: TGCGCCAGCAGCTCCGGGACAGGGAACCACCAAGAGACCCAGTACTTC.